The TCR beta chain under discussion was sequenced for a study of diagnostic markers for celiac disease (dated by TCRdb to about 2020). Sequences SGHTA (CDR1) and FQGNSA (CDR2) are obtained from the germline V gene. The CDR3 goes from the cysteine to the phenylalanine over 12 residues. No nucleotide data were recorded. Points on this clonotype: Which antigen it targets is not known.

This sample was sequenced with an Illumina MiSeq. TCRdb reanalyzed the reads, keeping one entry per CDR3 protein sequence and omitting DNA. This sample's records show about 1,300 distinct CDR3 sequences. The leading ten clones occupy 13% of the sample. Here the chain combines TRBV7-2 and TRBJ2-1. Material for sequencing was either unsorted cells or a sorted T cell fraction (not recorded which). This receptor was taken from a human donor. This table probably holds off-target reads from a library built for another chain. The CDR3 amino acid sequence is: CASSLPFLEPFF. The CDR3 plus the reference TRBV7-2 and TRBJ2-1 genes for the other parts give the full variable domain: GAGVSQSPSNKVTEKGKDVELRCDPISGHTALYWYRQSLGQGLEFLIYFQGNSAPDKSGLPSDRFSAERTGGSVSTLTIQRTQQEDSAVYLCASSLPFLEPFFGPGTRLTVL.